The T cell receptor (beta chain) under discussion was sequenced for a study of blood T cell repertoires in COVID-19. The wider study: Sites in the United States, Italy and Spain provided acute and convalescent COVID-19 samples. T cells, B-cell-depleted T cells, or PBMCs provided the cDNA or gDNA that served as material.

The germline gives CDR1 SGHRS, CDR2 YFSETQ. The CDR3 loop spans 14 amino acids. After removal of 6 bases from V and 3 bases from J, the junction contained 8 bases not matched to a gene. Authors' methods: The assay estimated nucleated cells by amplifying reference gene primers. Method: immunoSEQ multiplex PCR; TCRdb's copy keeps in-frame clones and lacks some. V, J and clone size reflect that table, while D and trimming were determined from the DNA. The profile shows tens of thousands of clones, 75% to 90% of them singletons. This receptor was obtained from a male donor with acute or convalescent COVID-19. The sample taken for sequencing was peripheral blood. This chain uses TRBV5-1 with TRBJ1-2, with 7 bases identical to TRBD1. The CDR3 spells CASTDRADYYGYTF. The CDR3 coding sequence is TGCGCCAGCACTGACAGGGCCGATTACTATGGCTACACCTTC.